The 14 T cell receptor beta chains given below trace back to one sample, sequenced in a study of Ad26.COV2.S vaccination and SARS-CoV-2 variants. Indicated treatment: about 20 received Ad26.COV2.S at low or high dose, single or two shots; about five received placebo; per-sample allocation not given. Samples were taken on day 63 after the first vaccine or placebo injection. Generated by immunoSEQ multiplex PCR, the TCRdb table keeps only in-frame clones and is missing some. Of about 390,000 clones in the sample, about 88% were seen once. The sequenced sample was peripheral blood, obtained in a trial of Ad26.COV2.S vaccine versus placebo. These receptors were collected from a person between 18 and 65 years old who received the Ad26.COV2.S COVID-19 vaccine or a placebo.

A single count supports this clone. V is TRBV5-6 and J is TRBJ1-6; TRBD1 agrees at 7 bases. V lost 0 bases and J lost 10; bases outside the gene matches: 7. In germline, CDR1 is SGHDT, CDR2 YYEEEE. This CDR3 has 15 residues. Written as DNA, the CDR3 is TGTGCCAGCAGCTTGGCCGACAGGGACTCCTCACCCCTCCACTTT. This gives the protein CASSLADRDSSPLHF.

On this clone: This specimen includes other DNA sequences encoding the same CDR3. The rearrangement links TRBV27 to TRBJ1-1; possible D gene TRBD1, 5 bases. This CDR3 spans 14 amino acids. V lost 3 bases and J 1 base, leaving 9 bases between the germline ends. The germline V gene encodes CDR1 MNHEY and CDR2 SMNVEV (reference sequence). CDR3 coding DNA: TGTGCCAGCAGTTTTTTGGGGGGGAACACTGAAGCTTTCTTT. Translating gives CASSFLGGNTEAFF.

As for this clone: Other DNA sequences of this sample code for an identical CDR3. V is TRBV5-1 and J is TRBJ2-2, with 10 positions matching TRBD2. The CDR3 has 14 residues. CDR1 and CDR2 (germline): SGHRS, YFSETQ. The ends lost 4 bases at V and 7 bases at J; junction bases unmatched: 4. In DNA form, the CDR3 reads TGCGCCAGCAGCGAAGGACTAGCGGTCGGGGAGCTGTTTTTT. Its protein is CASSEGLAVGELFF.

The J gene is TRBJ2-5, the V gene TRBV7-2; TRBD2 agrees at 8 bases. CDR3 size: 13 residues. Germline V lookup: CDR1 SGHTA, CDR2 FQGNSA. V lost 7 bases and J lost 2; bases outside the gene matches: 3. In DNA, the CDR3 is TGTGCCAGCACCGGGACTAGTCAAGAGACCCAGTACTTC. It translates to CASTGTSQETQYF.

The chain links TRBV4-3 to TRBJ2-5, with D maybe TRBD1 (5 bases). V was clipped by 0 bases and J by 5 bases, with 10 bases between them. The CDR3 is made up of 14 amino acids. Germline V lookup: CDR1 LGHNA, CDR2 YSLEER. CDR3 residues: CASSQEGVGETQYF. The DNA of the CDR3 is TGCGCCAGCAGCCAAGAAGGGGTTGGGGAGACCCAGTACTTC.

A single count supports this clone. This chain uses TRBV5-5 with TRBJ2-1, with unresolved D. This CDR3 contains 11 residues. The germline V gene has CDR1 SGHKS and CDR2 YYEKEE (reference sequence). Trimming left V 2 bases short and J 8 bases short, with 5 bases between. The CDR3 DNA is TGTGCCAGCAGCTTTACCCATGAGCAGTTCTTC. Translated: CASSFTHEQFF.

This clone is a singleton in its sample. The chain links TRBV11-2 to TRBJ2-1; D gene unclear. The CDR3 totals 13 residues. Germline V gene data show CDR1 as SGHAT and CDR2 as FQNNGV. Trimming shortened V by 0 bases and J by 10 bases, and 10 bases separated the two germline ends. The CDR3 is CASSLEVVGEQFF. CDR3 DNA: TGTGCCAGCAGCTTAGAGGTGGTCGGGGAGCAGTTCTTC.

Only a few counts were recorded for this clone. This chain uses TRBV10-1 with TRBJ1-2; D unclear. Trimming removed 3 bases at V and 6 bases at J, with 2 bases between. The CDR3 spans 10 residues. Germline V gene sequence: CDR1 WNHNN, CDR2 SYGVQD (reference sequence). The CDR3 nucleotides are TGCGCCAGCAGTGATGATGGCTACACCTTC. Translated, it gives CASSDDGYTF.

The chain links TRBV7-6 to TRBJ2-5; 7 bases match TRBD2. Germline V lookup: CDR1 SGHVS, CDR2 FNYEAQ. This CDR3 is 16 amino acids long. The junction had 13 bases not matched to a gene; V was cut back by 2 bases and J by 7 bases. CDR3 loop: CASSLSGGAGVGTQYF. CDR3 nucleotide sequence: TGTGCCAGCAGCTTAAGCGGTGGCGCGGGGGTGGGGACCCAGTACTTC.

V is TRBV4-3 and J is TRBJ1-2; maybe TRBD1 (6 bases). The CDR3 contains 13 residues. Germline CDR1 reads LGHNA; CDR2 reads YSLEER. V was trimmed by 0 bases and J by 7 bases, leaving 9 bases between them. The CDR3 nucleotides are TGCGCCAGCAGCCAAGAAGGGGGGGCTGGCTACACCTTC. This codes for CASSQEGGAGYTF.

The rearrangement joins TRBV7-8 to TRBJ1-3, with D possibly matching TRBD1 (5 bases). Trimming removed 1 base at V and 2 bases at J, with 9 bases between. The germline gives CDR1 SGHVS, CDR2 FQNEAQ. CDR3 length: 15 residues. The CDR3 here is CASSLGAGTGNTIYF. The CDR3 DNA sequence: TGTGCCAGCAGCTTAGGGGCAGGGACTGGAAACACCATATATTTT.

The rearrangement joins TRBV5-1 to TRBJ1-3, with D uncertain. The V gene lost 4 bases and the J gene lost 0 bases, with 14 bases spanning the gap. The CDR3 consists of 16 residues. Germline V gives CDR1 SGHRS, CDR2 YFSETQ. This CDR3 is CASSRDFPASGNTIYF. Here the CDR3 DNA reads TGCGCCAGCAGCCGGGATTTCCCGGCCTCTGGAAACACCATATATTTT.

The J gene is TRBJ2-5, the V gene TRBV25-1; D is perhaps TRBD2 (5 bases). V was shortened by 10 bases and J by 0 bases, with 15 bases between the two germline ends. In germline, CDR1 is MGHDK, CDR2 SYGVNS. The CDR3 totals 14 residues. CDR3 region: CATTYAGDQETQYF. The DNA for the CDR3 is TGTGCCACCACTTATGCCGGGGACCAAGAGACCCAGTACTTC.

The CDR3 DNA sequence: TGCGCCACGAGTCGGGACTACTCCTACGAGCAGTACTTC. Translating gives CATSRDYSYEQYF. The V and J genes are TRBV5-1 and TRBJ2-7; 7 bases map to TRBD2. The V and J ends lost 9 bases and 0 bases, in that order; junction bases with no gene match: 6. CDR1 and CDR2 (germline): SGHRS, YFSETQ. This CDR3 is built from 13 residues.